Shown below are 25 T cell receptor beta chains from a single sample sequenced in a study of blood T cell repertoires in COVID-19. Sequencing was performed with immunoSEQ multiplex PCR; in TCRdb, only in-frame clones are kept and a portion is missing. Of some 200,000 clones listed, roughly 86% were seen once; the top ten hold 10%. The sample consisted of PBMCs or T cells enriched from blood (not recorded which). These receptors were obtained from a man between 18 and 29 years old with acute COVID-19.

CDR3 coding DNA: TGTGCCAGCAGCCAAGAAGTAGCGGGAGGGAGAGAAACCGGGGAGCTGTTTTTT. Residues: CASSQEVAGGRETGELFF. The chain is built from TRBV14 and TRBJ2-2; TRBD2 matches 11 bases. This CDR3 has 18 residues. Germline V gene sequence: CDR1 SGHDN, CDR2 FVKESK. V lost 0 bases, J lost 5 bases, and 8 bases stayed unmatched.

The chain recombines TRBV11-3 with TRBJ2-7; D might be TRBD1 (6 bases). This CDR3 contains 16 residues. The germline V gene has CDR1 SGHNT and CDR2 YENEEA. V lost 6 bases and J 6 bases, leaving 24 bases between the germline ends. Here the CDR3 DNA reads TGTGCCAGCAGAGTTAGTGGGGGCTGGGAACGAAGCGAGCAGTACTTC. Its protein is CASRVSGGWERSEQYF. The whole variable domain, filled in from reference TRBV11-3 and TRBJ2-7, reads EAGVVQSPRYKIIEKKQPVAFWCNPISGHNTLYWYLQNLGQGPELLIRYENEEAVDDSQLPKDRFSAERLKGVDSTLKIQPAELGDSAVYLCASRVSGGWERSEQYFGPGTRLTVT.

V gene TRBV4-2 combines with J gene TRBJ2-1; the match to TRBD2 covers 9 bases. The CDR3 contains 15 residues. V lost 2 bases to trimming and J lost 5 bases; unmatched junction nucleotides: 4. Per the germline V gene, CDR1 is LGHNA and CDR2 is YNFKEQ. CDR3 DNA: TGTGCCAGCAGCCAACGACTAGCGGCTAACAATGAGCAGTTCTTC. Protein: CASSQRLAANNEQFF.

The rearrangement uses TRBV4-1 and TRBJ2-1, with 8 bases identical to TRBD1. From germline, CDR1 is MGHRA and CDR2 YSYEKL. V lost 3 bases to trimming and J lost 8 bases; unmatched junction nucleotides: 15. The CDR3 spans 17 residues. The CDR3 sequence is CASSQRGQVPPGDEQFF. The CDR3 DNA sequence: TGCGCCAGCAGCCAGAGGGGACAGGTCCCCCCCGGCGATGAGCAGTTCTTC.

The chain combines TRBV6-5 with TRBJ1-5; D uncertain. Germline lookup yields CDR1 MNHEY and CDR2 SVGAGI. The CDR3 is 13 residues long. V lost 10 bases, J lost 0 bases, and 10 bases lay in between. Here the CDR3 reads CATSFYSNQPQHF. CDR3 nucleotide sequence: TGTGCCACCAGCTTCTATAGCAATCAGCCCCAGCATTTT.

The chain links TRBV28 to TRBJ1-6, with 8 bases that match TRBD1. Losses at the gene ends were 8 bases for V and 7 bases for J; bases not matched to a gene: 13. There are 16 residues in the CDR3. Germline V gene sequence: CDR1 MDHEN, CDR2 SYDVKM. CDR3 sequence reads: CASGIPDRGRNSPLHF. CDR3 bases: TGTGCCAGCGGAATACCCGACAGGGGCAGGAATTCACCCCTCCACTTT. The full variable domain, rest sourced from reference TRBV28 and TRBJ1-6, is DVKVTQSSRYLVKRTGEKVFLECVQDMDHENMFWYRQDPGLGLRLIYFSYDVKMKEKGDIPEGYSVSREKKERFSLILESASTNQTSMYLCASGIPDRGRNSPLHFGNGTRLTVT.

The genes are TRBV15 and TRBJ2-5; TRBD2 agrees at 10 bases. The CDR3 extends over 15 amino acids. The trim removed 4 bases at V and 5 bases at J, leaving 7 bases unmatched. From germline, CDR1 is LNHNV and CDR2 YYDKDF (reference sequence). In DNA, the CDR3 is TGTGCCACCAGCACAGCGGGGGGGGTGGCGGAGACCCAGTACTTC. This translates into CATSTAGGVAETQYF.

The chain couples TRBV29-1 to TRBJ2-3; 9 bases fit TRBD1. Germline V gene data show CDR1 as SQVTM and CDR2 as ANQGSEA. CDR3 size: 12 residues. The junction had 3 bases not matched to a gene; V was cut back by 7 bases and J by 4 bases. The CDR3 here is CSADRGADTQYF. In DNA form, the CDR3 reads TGCAGCGCTGACAGGGGGGCAGATACGCAGTATTTT.

The chain employs TRBV13 and TRBJ2-2; 10 positions agree with TRBD2. Losses at the gene ends were 6 bases for V and 4 bases for J; bases not matched to a gene: 2. The germline gives CDR1 PRHDT, CDR2 FYEKMQ (reference sequence). The CDR3 runs to 14 residues. CDR3 DNA: TGTGCCAGCAGGGGACTAGCGATCACCGGGGAGCTGTTTTTT. Protein sequence: CASRGLAITGELFF.

This chain connects TRBV15 to TRBJ1-4; 7 positions agree with TRBD1. After removal of 0 bases from V and 4 bases from J, the junction contained 2 bases not matched to a gene. CDR1 and CDR2 (germline): LNHNV, YYDKDF (reference sequence). CDR3 length equals 15 residues. The CDR3 coding sequence is TGTGCCACCAGCAGAGAGACAGGGCGTAATGAAAAACTGTTTTTT. Its translation: CATSRETGRNEKLFF.

The chain combines TRBV4-2 with TRBJ1-5; 10 nucleotides agree with TRBD1. Losses at the gene ends were 1 base for V and 5 bases for J; bases not matched to a gene: 8. The germline V gene encodes CDR1 LGHNA and CDR2 YNFKEQ. CDR3 length: 17 amino acids. Here the CDR3 DNA reads TGTGCCAGCAGCCAAGGATACGAGACAGGGGGCCATCAGCCCCAGCATTTT. This gives the protein CASSQGYETGGHQPQHF.

The chain is built from TRBV18 and TRBJ2-3; TRBD2 agrees at 10 bases. Trimming took 0 bases from V and 5 from J; bases not matched to a gene: 5. The V gene's germline CDR1 is KGHSH and CDR2 LQKENI. This CDR3 has 16 residues. The CDR3 DNA reads as TGTGCCAGCTCACCACCCTCCAGCGGGAGGGAAGATACGCAGTATTTT. Translation gives CASSPPSSGREDTQYF.

The rearrangement joins TRBV28 to TRBJ1-3; TRBD1 is a possible D gene (6 bases). V lost 6 bases and J lost 3, with 27 bases in between. Germline CDR1 MDHEN, CDR2 SYDVKM. The CDR3 length is 19 residues. CDR3 DNA sequence: TGTGCCAGCAGCCGGGGCCCGGGGGGTTCAGGGGAACTTGGAAACACCATATATTTT. It translates to CASSRGPGGSGELGNTIYF.

V usage is TRBV5-1 and J usage is TRBJ2-5; TRBD1 might be the D (7 bases). Germline V gene data show CDR1 as SGHRS and CDR2 as YFSETQ. This CDR3 is 15 amino acids long. V gave up 0 bases and J gave up 5 bases, with 14 bases separating them. In DNA, the CDR3 is TGCGCCAGCAGCTTGGCCGCGGGACAGACGGAGACCCAGTACTTC. It translates to CASSLAAGQTETQYF.

This clone was seen only once. The V call is TRBV3-1 (or the pseudogene TRBV3-2), the J call TRBJ1-1; the D is unclear. Germline-derived CDR1 and CDR2 are LGHDT and YNNKEL (reference sequence). V lost 4 bases, J lost 1 base, and 13 bases lay in between. CDR3 length: 15 amino acids. The CDR3 here is CASSPLGVQNTEAFF. The CDR3 nucleotides read TGTGCCAGCAGCCCGTTAGGAGTCCAGAACACTGAAGCTTTCTTT.

The DNA for the CDR3 is TGCGCCAGCACCGGGACTAGCGGGAGGGCCGTCAACAATGAGCAGTTCTTC. Protein sequence: CASTGTSGRAVNNEQFF. The chain couples TRBV10-2 to TRBJ2-1; 16 nucleotides align to TRBD2. The V segment lost 7 bases and the J segment 5 bases; nucleotides outside the gene matches: 8. Germline V gene lookup returns CDR1 WSHSY and CDR2 SAAADI. The CDR3 is 17 amino acids.

The rearrangement joins TRBV9 to TRBJ2-1; 12 bases are a match to TRBD2. The V gene's germline CDR1 is SGDLS and CDR2 YYNGEE. The CDR3 extends over 15 amino acids. V lost 0 bases to trimming and J lost 7 bases; unmatched junction nucleotides: 2. The CDR3 nucleotides read TGTGCCAGCAGCGTAGCTAGCGGGAGGGGTAATGAGCAGTTCTTC. It translates to CASSVASGRGNEQFF. The whole variable domain, remainder taken from reference TRBV9 and TRBJ2-1, is DSGVTQTPKHLITATGQRVTLRCSPRSGDLSVYWYQQSLDQGLQFLIQYYNGEERAKGNILERFSAQQFPDLHSELNLSSLELGDSALYFCASSVASGRGNEQFFGPGTRLTVL.

V gene TRBV19 combines with J gene TRBJ1-5, with 7 bases fitting TRBD1. This CDR3 contains 13 residues. The ends lost 6 bases at V and 1 base at J; junction bases unmatched: 0. Germline CDR1 is LNHDA and CDR2 is SQIVND (reference sequence). In DNA form, the CDR3 reads TGTGCCAGTAGCAGGGGGAGCAATCAGCCCCAGCATTTT. This encodes CASSRGSNQPQHF.

The gene calls are TRBV24-1 and TRBJ1-1; unclear D gene. CDR1 is KGHDR and CDR2 is SFDVKD in the germline V gene. Trimming pared 2 bases from V and 2 bases from J, leaving 8 bases between. This CDR3 is 14 amino acids long. The CDR3 is CATSDSGINTEAFF. The CDR3 nucleotides are TGTGCCACCAGTGATTCGGGGATCAACACTGAAGCTTTCTTT.

V and J are TRBV28 and TRBJ2-3, with TRBD1 matching 9 bases. Germline CDR1 MDHEN, CDR2 SYDVKM. This CDR3 has 18 amino acids. With V trimmed by 2 bases and J by 0 bases, 9 bases remained unmatched. In nucleotides, the CDR3 is TGTGCCAGCAGTTTACGTGCTGGACAGGGGATCAGCACAGATACGCAGTATTTT. The encoded protein is CASSLRAGQGISTDTQYF.

The chain has TRBV6-6 and TRBJ2-3; TRBD2 agrees at 11 bases. CDR1 and CDR2 from the germline V gene are MNHNY and SVGAGI (reference sequence). J was trimmed by 10 bases and V by 7 bases; bases with no gene match: 16. This CDR3 region has 16 residues. The DNA for the CDR3 is TGTGCCAGCACCTTCTCAGCTGGACTAGCGGGTCTAGCGCAGTATTTT. Translation gives CASTFSAGLAGLAQYF.

Only a few counts were recorded for this clone. This chain joins TRBV6-2 or TRBV6-3 and TRBJ2-7, with D maybe TRBD2 (5 bases). The CDR3 runs 14 residues. The V and J ends lost 6 bases and 4 bases respectively, with 16 bases between them. Germline V gene lookup returns CDR1 MNHEY and CDR2 SVGEGT. For the CDR3, the DNA is TGTGCCAGCAGCCTACTAGGCCCTACTTACGAGCAGTACTTC. Protein sequence: CASSLLGPTYEQYF.

Only a few counts were recorded for this clone. The genes are TRBV4-3 and TRBJ2-7, with D tentatively TRBD1 (6 bases). Germline CDR1 LGHNA, CDR2 YSLEER. The CDR3 loop spans 15 amino acids. Trimming removed 4 bases at V and 6 bases at J, with 19 bases between. This CDR3 is CASSRDTINGLEQYF. CDR3 sequence (DNA): TGCGCCAGCAGCCGGGACACAATCAACGGCCTCGAGCAGTACTTC.

The chain employs TRBV19 and TRBJ1-4, with TRBD1 matching over 10 bases. This CDR3 comprises 14 residues. V dropped 5 bases and J dropped 8; count of bases not matched to a gene: 5. From germline, CDR1 is LNHDA and CDR2 SQIVND (reference sequence). The CDR3 bases are TGTGCCAGTAGTTCCGGGACAGGGGAAGAAAAACTGTTTTTT. Translated: CASSSGTGEEKLFF.

J is TRBJ1-5 and V is TRBV28, with TRBD1 identical over 9 bases. CDR3 size: 19 residues. The J segment lost 9 bases and the V segment lost 2 bases, leaving 20 bases of the junction unmatched. CDR1 MDHEN and CDR2 SYDVKM come from the germline V gene. The CDR3: CASSLAGWYRGQDSRPQHF. DNA of the CDR3: TGTGCCAGCAGTTTAGCCGGGTGGTACAGGGGGCAAGACTCTCGGCCCCAGCATTTT.